Below, 26 T cell receptor beta chains from the same sample are listed, as sequenced in a study of blood T cell repertoires in COVID-19. Assay used: immunoSEQ multiplex PCR; TCRdb lists only in-frame clones, some missing. The data contain about 200,000 clones, 80% to 90% of them singletons. The source material was peripheral blood. The receptors shown here come from a woman aged 40 to 50 with active or convalescent COVID-19.

This chain joins TRBV19 and TRBJ1-2, with D unresolved. The V gene's germline CDR1 is LNHDA and CDR2 SQIVND (reference sequence). The CDR3 loop spans 12 amino acids. V gave up 4 bases and J gave up 3 bases, with 6 bases separating them. The CDR3 loop reads CASSTPDYGYTF. DNA of the CDR3: TGTGCCAGTAGTACCCCTGACTATGGCTACACCTTC.

V gene TRBV3-1 (or the pseudogene TRBV3-2) combines with J gene TRBJ2-5; 8 nucleotides agree with TRBD2. The junction had 1 base not matched to a gene; V was cut back by 3 bases and J by 4 bases. The length of the CDR3 is 13 residues. Germline-derived CDR1 and CDR2 are LGHDT and YNNKEL (reference sequence). This CDR3 reads CASSHRGGETQYF. DNA for the CDR3: TGTGCCAGCAGCCACCGGGGGGGAGAGACCCAGTACTTC.

The chain recombines TRBV9 with TRBJ2-7, with D maybe TRBD1 (6 bases). The V and J ends lost 1 base and 2 bases respectively, with 22 bases between them. The CDR3 is 18 amino acids. The V gene's germline CDR1 is SGDLS and CDR2 YYNGEE. This chain's CDR3 is CASSVRPLGTGIPYEQYF. In nucleotides, the CDR3 is TGTGCCAGCAGCGTAAGGCCCCTCGGAACAGGGATTCCCTACGAGCAGTACTTC.

This clone was detected only once. The J gene is TRBJ2-3, the V gene TRBV6-5, with 12 nucleotides matching TRBD2. The CDR3 length is 14 residues. V lost 8 bases, J lost 1 base, and 1 base stayed unmatched. Germline V gene sequence: CDR1 MNHEY, CDR2 SVGAGI. DNA of the CDR3: TGTGCCAGCCGGACTAGCGGGGGCACAGATACGCAGTATTTT. Translation gives CASRTSGGTDTQYF.

This clone was seen a few times. V gene TRBV30 combines with J gene TRBJ1-2; D gene ambiguous. V was clipped by 0 bases and J by 3 bases, with 11 bases between them. In germline, CDR1 is GTSNPN, CDR2 SVGIG (reference sequence). CDR3 length: 14 amino acids. CDR3 DNA sequence: TGTGCCTGGAGTGTACTATCCGGGGACTATGGCTACACCTTC. Amino acids: CAWSVLSGDYGYTF.

The genes are TRBV28 and TRBJ1-2, with D possibly matching TRBD1 (5 bases). In germline, CDR1 is MDHEN, CDR2 SYDVKM. V dropped 3 bases and J dropped 5 bases, with 7 bases sitting between them. This CDR3 is built from 12 residues. The CDR3 nucleotides are TGTGCCAGCAGTTTTGGGGGGTATGGCTACACCTTC. Translating gives CASSFGGYGYTF.

This clone has more than one count but fewer than ten. The rearrangement joins TRBV27 to TRBJ2-1, with D possibly being TRBD1 (5 bases). V was trimmed by 5 bases and J by 5 bases, leaving 10 bases between them. Germline V lookup: CDR1 MNHEY, CDR2 SMNVEV (reference sequence). The CDR3 is 13 amino acids. CDR3 coding DNA: TGTGCCAGCAGTCCTGACAGACACAATGAGCAGTTCTTC. This translates into CASSPDRHNEQFF.

This clone came up a few times. V usage is TRBV27 and J usage is TRBJ1-1, with 11 bases lining up with TRBD1. Germline V gene lookup returns CDR1 MNHEY and CDR2 SMNVEV (reference sequence). V lost 7 bases, J lost 0 bases, and 13 bases stayed unmatched. This CDR3 is built from 18 residues. For the CDR3, the DNA is TGTGCCAGCAAACCCCTCAGGACAGGGGGCTCGATGAACACTGAAGCTTTCTTT. Its protein product is CASKPLRTGGSMNTEAFF.

About this clone itself: One end of the junction is discordant with germline, which a read error may explain. V usage is TRBV13 and J usage is TRBJ2-3; 8 bases are shared with TRBD2. Germline-derived CDR1 and CDR2 are PRHDT and FYEKMQ (reference sequence). This CDR3 has 12 amino acids. Here the CDR3 reads CASRLAGDTQYF. CDR3 bases: TGTGCCAGCAGGTTAGCGGGGGATACGCAGTATTTT.

The chain carries TRBV6-5 and TRBJ2-7; 7 bases fit TRBD2. The CDR3 runs 15 residues. CDR1 is MNHEY, CDR2 SVGAGI, per germline. With V trimmed by 0 bases and J by 2 bases, 4 bases remained unmatched. Written as DNA, the CDR3 is TGTGCCAGCAGTTACTCGACGGGAGGCACCTACGAGCAGTACTTC. Translating it yields CASSYSTGGTYEQYF.

The chain combines TRBV9 with TRBJ2-1; 8 positions match TRBD2. The length of the CDR3 is 14 residues. After removal of 1 base from V and 6 bases from J, the junction contained 3 bases not matched to a gene. Germline values: CDR1 SGDLS, CDR2 YYNGEE. CDR3 residues: CASSVSGRANEQFF. CDR3 coding DNA: TGTGCCAGCAGCGTAAGCGGGAGAGCCAATGAGCAGTTCTTC. Combining the CDR3 with reference TRBV9 and TRBJ2-1 gives the whole variable domain DSGVTQTPKHLITATGQRVTLRCSPRSGDLSVYWYQQSLDQGLQFLIQYYNGEERAKGNILERFSAQQFPDLHSELNLSSLELGDSALYFCASSVSGRANEQFFGPGTRLTVL.

The genes are TRBV11-3 and TRBJ2-7, with D possibly TRBD2 on 6 matching bases. This CDR3 is 14 amino acids long. Germline lookup yields CDR1 SGHNT and CDR2 YENEEA. V lost 4 bases and J 3 bases, leaving 13 bases between the germline ends. The CDR3 loop is CASSSADGSYEQYF. Written as DNA, the CDR3 is TGTGCCAGCAGCTCGGCGGACGGGAGCTACGAGCAGTACTTC.

The V and J genes are TRBV5-4 and TRBJ2-5, with TRBD2 as a possible D gene (5 bases). Trimming stripped 2 bases from V and 6 bases from J, with 8 bases between. CDR3 length: 12 residues. The germline gives CDR1 SGHNT, CDR2 YYREEE (reference sequence). DNA for the CDR3: TGTGCCAGCAGCTTTCGAGGGAAGACCCAGTACTTC. Residues: CASSFRGKTQYF.

The chain's CDR3 is CASSTSLTGELFF. As DNA, the CDR3 is TGTGCCAGCAGTACGAGTCTCACCGGGGAGCTGTTTTTT. The chain recombines TRBV12-3 or TRBV12-4 with TRBJ2-2; D is uncertain. The CDR3 spans 13 residues. V gave up 5 bases and J gave up 4 bases, with 8 bases separating them.

The chain combines TRBV15 with TRBJ1-1; D not certain. Germline CDR1 LNHNV, CDR2 YYDKDF (reference sequence). V shed 1 base and J shed 0 bases, with 6 bases lying between them. The CDR3 is made up of 14 amino acids. The DNA of the CDR3 is TGTGCCACCAGCAGAGTGGGCCTGAACACTGAAGCTTTCTTT. As protein: CATSRVGLNTEAFF.

This chain joins TRBV4-3 and TRBJ2-3; no reliable D call. The CDR3 runs 15 residues. The germline CDR1 and CDR2 sequences are LGHNA and YSLEER. Trimming removed 0 bases from V and 2 bases from J, with 9 bases in between. Here the CDR3 reads CASSQEPGPTDTQYF. The CDR3 nucleotides are TGCGCCAGCAGCCAAGAACCAGGCCCCACAGATACGCAGTATTTT.

The genes are TRBV7-3 and TRBJ2-2; maybe TRBD1 (6 bases). CDR1 is SGHTA, CDR2 FQGTGA, per germline. This CDR3 is built from 15 residues. The germline V and J ends were trimmed by 6 bases and 4 bases, with 15 bases remaining between them. Here the CDR3 reads CASSFRKGGTGELFF. DNA for the CDR3: TGTGCCAGCAGTTTCCGGAAAGGGGGCACCGGGGAGCTGTTTTTT.

This chain uses TRBV14 with TRBJ2-4, with D perhaps TRBD2 (5 bases). The CDR3 runs 13 residues. Germline V gene data show CDR1 as SGHDN and CDR2 as FVKESK. Trimming pared 2 bases from V and 10 bases from J, leaving 12 bases between. The CDR3 is CASSQTLTSIQYF. CDR3 in DNA: TGTGCCAGCAGCCAAACTCTTACTAGTATTCAGTACTTC.

V gene TRBV9 combines with J gene TRBJ2-1; TRBD1 agrees at 10 bases. The CDR3 covers 15 residues. V lost 4 bases to trimming and J lost 8 bases; unmatched junction nucleotides: 9. Germline CDR1 reads SGDLS; CDR2 reads YYNGEE. The CDR3 DNA is TGTGCCAGCAGCTACCGGGACAGGGGTACAGATGAGCAGTTCTTC. Its protein is CASSYRDRGTDEQFF.

The chain carries TRBV18 and TRBJ2-2; 8 nucleotides align to TRBD2. V trimming: 6 bases; J trimming: 1 base; junction bases outside the gene matches: 1. This CDR3 region has 14 residues. Germline CDR1 is KGHSH and CDR2 is LQKENI. CDR3 DNA: TGTGCCAGCTCCACTAGCGGGAACACCGGGGAGCTGTTTTTT. Its translation: CASSTSGNTGELFF.

The V call is TRBV14, the J call TRBJ1-1, with a tentative D call TRBD1 (5 bases). Germline values: CDR1 SGHDN, CDR2 FVKESK. The CDR3 is 14 amino acids. V was cut by 3 bases and J by 4 bases, with 12 bases left in between. The CDR3 loop is CASSHRGGGTEAFF. CDR3 nucleotides: TGTGCCAGCAGCCACCGGGGGGGTGGCACTGAAGCTTTCTTT.

This sequence joins TRBV2 and TRBJ1-2; 11 bases are shared with TRBD1. The germline gives CDR1 SNHLY, CDR2 FYNNEI. This CDR3 has 15 amino acids. After removal of 7 bases from V and 1 base from J, the junction contained 5 bases not matched to a gene. In nucleotides, the CDR3 is TGTGCCAGCACCTTGGGGACAGGGGGTAACTATGGCTACACCTTC. This sequence encodes CASTLGTGGNYGYTF. The full variable domain, completed using reference TRBV2 and TRBJ1-2, is EPEVTQTPSHQVTQMGQEVILRCVPISNHLYFYWYRQILGQKVEFLVSFYNNEISEKSEIFDDQFSVERPDGSNFTLKIRSTKLEDSAMYFCASTLGTGGNYGYTFGSGTRLTVV.

This chain links TRBV9 with TRBJ2-3; 8 bases are a match to TRBD2. The V gene end was trimmed by 0 bases and the J gene end by 1 base; junction bases not matched to a gene: 7. The CDR3 totals 17 residues. CDR1 and CDR2 (germline): SGDLS, YYNGEE. In DNA form, the CDR3 reads TGTGCCAGCAGCGTAGCCATCATCGGGAGGGGCACAGATACGCAGTATTTT. Its translation is CASSVAIIGRGTDTQYF.

This clone was recorded once. The chain employs TRBV5-1 and TRBJ2-7; a weak D match, TRBD1 (5 bases). Germline assignment: CDR1 SGHRS and CDR2 YFSETQ. Trimming left V 4 bases short and J 2 bases short, with 10 bases between. This CDR3 is built from 13 residues. The CDR3 sequence is CASSAETAYEQYF. The CDR3 nucleotides read TGCGCCAGCAGCGCTGAGACAGCCTACGAGCAGTACTTC. Full variable domain (missing parts from reference TRBV5-1 and TRBJ2-7): KAGVTQTPRYLIKTRGQQVTLSCSPISGHRSVSWYQQTPGQGLQFLFEYFSETQRNKGNFPGRFSGRQFSNSRSEMNVSTLELGDSALYLCASSAETAYEQYFGPGTRLTVT.

The CDR3 protein is CATSRDSWGEYSPLHF. The CDR3 DNA reads TGTGCCACCAGCAGAGATAGTTGGGGGGAATACTCACCCCTCCACTTT. The chain joins TRBV15 to TRBJ1-6; maybe TRBD1 (5 bases). Trimming removed 0 bases from V and 10 bases from J, with 16 bases in between. Germline CDR1 and CDR2: LNHNV and YYDKDF (reference sequence). This CDR3 comprises 16 residues.

Points on this clone: Other DNA sequences in the sample encode the same CDR3. V gene TRBV7-9 combines with J gene TRBJ1-2; TRBD1 is a possible D gene (5 bases). Germline assignment: CDR1 SEHNR and CDR2 FQNEAQ (reference sequence). The germline V and J ends were trimmed by 1 base and 3 bases, with 6 bases remaining between them. CDR3 length equals 13 residues. CDR3 in DNA: TGTGCCAGCAGCTTAGGCAGGGACTATGGCTACACCTTC. Its translation is CASSLGRDYGYTF.